This is a list of T cell receptor beta chains from one sample in a study of monozygotic twins with inflammatory bowel disease. Reprocessing the 5' RACE reads, TCRdb reports a single entry for every CDR3 protein and omits DNA. Its listing shows 140,000 to 150,000 distinct CDR3 sequences. The sample taken for sequencing was blood. Receptors were obtained from a human donor with ulcerative colitis or Crohn's disease, or a healthy co-twin of an affected twin (not recorded which). Both conserved end residues are part of each CDR3.

CDR3 protein: CASSLGKNPNNEQFF
J gene: TRBJ2-1
V gene: TRBV28
CDR3 length: 15

CDR3 protein: CSARDQGLADNEQFF
J gene: TRBJ2-1
V gene: TRBV20-1
CDR3 length: 15

CDR3 protein: CASSDHQGGQYF
J gene: TRBJ2-3
V gene: TRBV6-4
CDR3 length: 12

CDR3 protein: CATSDFVRGSLYNEQFF
J gene: TRBJ2-1
V gene: TRBV24-1
CDR3 length: 17

CDR3 protein: CASSWGQGRNQPQHF
J gene: TRBJ1-5
V gene: TRBV27
CDR3 length: 15

CDR3 protein: CASSLAYGQILNTEAFF
J gene: TRBJ1-1
V gene: TRBV7-2
CDR3 length: 17

CDR3 protein: CASSLEPPTDTQYF
J gene: TRBJ2-3
V gene: TRBV5-1
CDR3 length: 14

CDR3 protein: CASSYQSFSSYEQYF
J gene: TRBJ2-7
V gene: TRBV5-1
CDR3 length: 15

CDR3 protein: CASSYTQGNTEAFF
J gene: TRBJ1-1
V gene: TRBV5-1
CDR3 length: 14

CDR3 protein: CASSPLSGTDYEQYF
J gene: TRBJ2-7
V gene: TRBV13
CDR3 length: 15

CDR3 protein: CASSPPAGGLDTQYF
J gene: TRBJ2-3
V gene: TRBV27
CDR3 length: 15

CDR3 protein: CATSPGTGYNEQFF
J gene: TRBJ2-1
V gene: TRBV24-1
CDR3 length: 14

CDR3 protein: CASSLARMGITSRTGRAAFF
J gene: TRBJ1-1
V gene: TRBV11-1
CDR3 length: 20

CDR3 protein: CASSLGHPNEQFF
J gene: TRBJ2-1
V gene: TRBV12-3/TRBV12-4
CDR3 length: 13

CDR3 protein: CASSLGSTLSYNEQFF
J gene: TRBJ2-1
V gene: TRBV5-5
CDR3 length: 16

CDR3 protein: CGSDRANTEAFF
J gene: TRBJ1-1
V gene: TRBV20-1
CDR3 length: 12

CDR3 protein: CASTRDFSTDTQYF
J gene: TRBJ2-3
V gene: TRBV7-2
CDR3 length: 14

CDR3 protein: CASSFRQVALLYGYTF
J gene: TRBJ1-2
V gene: TRBV7-8
CDR3 length: 16

CDR3 protein: CSASTGTNQPQHF
J gene: TRBJ1-5
V gene: TRBV20-1
CDR3 length: 13

CDR3 protein: CALKGTVNTEAFF
J gene: TRBJ1-1
V gene: TRBV10-3
CDR3 length: 13

CDR3 protein: CASSNTHEQFF
J gene: TRBJ2-1
V gene: TRBV19
CDR3 length: 11

CDR3 protein: CASSHRGRYVNTEAFF
J gene: TRBJ1-1
V gene: TRBV4-3
CDR3 length: 16